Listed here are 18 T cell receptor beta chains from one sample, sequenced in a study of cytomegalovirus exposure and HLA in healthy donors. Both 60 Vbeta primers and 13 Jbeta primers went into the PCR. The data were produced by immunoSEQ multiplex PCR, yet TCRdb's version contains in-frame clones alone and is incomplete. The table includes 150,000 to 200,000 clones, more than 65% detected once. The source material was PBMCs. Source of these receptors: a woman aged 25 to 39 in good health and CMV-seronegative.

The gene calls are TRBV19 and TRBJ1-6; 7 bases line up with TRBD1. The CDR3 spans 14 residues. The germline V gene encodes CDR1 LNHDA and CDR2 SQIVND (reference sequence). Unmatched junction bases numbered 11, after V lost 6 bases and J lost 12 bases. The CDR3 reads CASRRLGGGKPLHF. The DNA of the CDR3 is TGTGCCAGTAGGCGTTTAGGGGGCGGAAAACCCCTCCACTTT.

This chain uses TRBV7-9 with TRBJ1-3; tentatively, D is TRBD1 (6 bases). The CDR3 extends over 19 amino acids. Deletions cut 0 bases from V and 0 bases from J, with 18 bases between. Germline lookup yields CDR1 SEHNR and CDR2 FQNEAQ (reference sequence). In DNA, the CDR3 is TGTGCCAGCAGCTTAGCATTTAGGGCAGGGGCACACTCTGGAAACACCATATATTTT. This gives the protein CASSLAFRAGAHSGNTIYF.

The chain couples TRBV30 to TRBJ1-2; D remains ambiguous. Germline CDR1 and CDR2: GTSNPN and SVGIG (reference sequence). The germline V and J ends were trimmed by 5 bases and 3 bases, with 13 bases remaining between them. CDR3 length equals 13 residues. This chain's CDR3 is CAWGPGRDYGYTF. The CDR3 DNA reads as TGTGCCTGGGGTCCCGGGCGGGACTATGGCTACACCTTC.

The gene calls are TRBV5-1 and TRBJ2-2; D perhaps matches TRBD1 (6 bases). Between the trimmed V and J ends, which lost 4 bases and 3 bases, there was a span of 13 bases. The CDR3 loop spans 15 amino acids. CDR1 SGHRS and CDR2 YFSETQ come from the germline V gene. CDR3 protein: CASSPGHRDTGELFF. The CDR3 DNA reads TGCGCCAGCAGCCCGGGACACCGCGACACCGGGGAGCTGTTTTTT.

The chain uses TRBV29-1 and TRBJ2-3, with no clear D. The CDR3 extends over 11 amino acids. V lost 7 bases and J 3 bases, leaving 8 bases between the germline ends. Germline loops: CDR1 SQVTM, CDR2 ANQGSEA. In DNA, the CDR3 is TGCAGCGCTACTCCGACAGATACGCAGTATTTT. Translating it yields CSATPTDTQYF.

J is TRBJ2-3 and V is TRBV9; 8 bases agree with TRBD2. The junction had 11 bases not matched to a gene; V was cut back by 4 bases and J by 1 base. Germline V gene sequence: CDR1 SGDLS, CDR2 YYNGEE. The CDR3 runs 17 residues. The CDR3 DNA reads TGTGCCAGCAGCTCCCGATCCTTAGCGGGACGCACAGATACGCAGTATTTT. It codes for CASSSRSLAGRTDTQYF.

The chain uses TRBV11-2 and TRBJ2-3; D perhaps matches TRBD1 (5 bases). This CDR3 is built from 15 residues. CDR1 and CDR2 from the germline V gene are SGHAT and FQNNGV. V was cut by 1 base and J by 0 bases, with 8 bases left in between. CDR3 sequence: CASSLGAGSTDTQYF. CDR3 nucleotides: TGTGCCAGCAGCTTAGGGGCAGGGAGCACAGATACGCAGTATTTT.

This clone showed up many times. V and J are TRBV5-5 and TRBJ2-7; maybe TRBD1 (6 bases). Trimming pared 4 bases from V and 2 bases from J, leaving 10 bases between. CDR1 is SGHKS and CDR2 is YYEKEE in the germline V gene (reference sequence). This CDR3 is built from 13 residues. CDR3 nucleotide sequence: TGTGCCAGCAGCCACAGGGAGACCTACGAGCAGTACTTC. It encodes CASSHRETYEQYF.

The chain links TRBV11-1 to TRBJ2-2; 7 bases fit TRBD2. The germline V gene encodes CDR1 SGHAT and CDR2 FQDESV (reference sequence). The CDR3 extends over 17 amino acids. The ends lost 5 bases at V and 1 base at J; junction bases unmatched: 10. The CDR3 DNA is TGTGCCAGCAGCCCCCAAAGCGGGGTCTGGAACACCGGGGAGCTGTTTTTT. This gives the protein CASSPQSGVWNTGELFF.

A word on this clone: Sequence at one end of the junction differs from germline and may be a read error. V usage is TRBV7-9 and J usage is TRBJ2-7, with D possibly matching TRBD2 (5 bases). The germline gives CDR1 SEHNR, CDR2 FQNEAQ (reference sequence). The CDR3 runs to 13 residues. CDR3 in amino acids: CSSSQAELYEQYF. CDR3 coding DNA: TGTTCCAGCAGCCAAGCGGAACTCTACGAGCAGTACTTC.

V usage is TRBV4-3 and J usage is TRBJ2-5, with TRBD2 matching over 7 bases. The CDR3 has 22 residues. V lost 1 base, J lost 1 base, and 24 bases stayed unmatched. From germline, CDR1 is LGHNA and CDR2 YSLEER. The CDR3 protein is CASSQGVAAPGEGSGPQETQYF. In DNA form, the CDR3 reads TGCGCCAGCAGCCAAGGGGTCGCAGCCCCCGGGGAGGGCAGCGGGCCCCAAGAGACCCAGTACTTC.

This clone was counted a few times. CDR3 sequence (DNA): TGTGCCAGCAGCTCGGCCGACAGGGGTAATCAGCCCCAGCATTTT. Translation gives CASSSADRGNQPQHF. This chain uses TRBV7-9 with TRBJ1-5; TRBD1 matches 8 bases. Per the germline V gene, CDR1 is SEHNR and CDR2 is FQNEAQ (reference sequence). The V segment lost 4 bases and the J segment 4 bases; nucleotides outside the gene matches: 6. The CDR3 consists of 15 residues.

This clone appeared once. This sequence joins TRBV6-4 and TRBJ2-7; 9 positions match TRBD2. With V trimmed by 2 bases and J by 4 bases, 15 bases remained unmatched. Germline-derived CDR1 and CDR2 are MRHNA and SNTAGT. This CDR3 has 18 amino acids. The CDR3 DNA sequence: TGTGCCAGCAGTGACCGTGGGACTAGCACGTTTGGAAATTACGAGCAGTACTTC. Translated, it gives CASSDRGTSTFGNYEQYF.

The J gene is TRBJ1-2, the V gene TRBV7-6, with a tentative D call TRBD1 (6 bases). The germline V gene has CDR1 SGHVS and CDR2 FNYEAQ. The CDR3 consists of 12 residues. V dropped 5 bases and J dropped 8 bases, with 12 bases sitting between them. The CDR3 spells CASSHYGGGYTF. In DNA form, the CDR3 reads TGTGCCAGCAGCCACTATGGGGGCGGCTACACCTTC.

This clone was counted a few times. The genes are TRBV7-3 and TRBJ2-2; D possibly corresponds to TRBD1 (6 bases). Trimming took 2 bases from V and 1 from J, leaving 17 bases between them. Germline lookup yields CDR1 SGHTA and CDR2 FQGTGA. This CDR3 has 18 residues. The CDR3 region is CASSLAATAQGNTGELFF. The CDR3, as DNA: TGTGCCAGCAGCTTAGCCGCCACCGCACAGGGGAACACCGGGGAGCTGTTTTTT.

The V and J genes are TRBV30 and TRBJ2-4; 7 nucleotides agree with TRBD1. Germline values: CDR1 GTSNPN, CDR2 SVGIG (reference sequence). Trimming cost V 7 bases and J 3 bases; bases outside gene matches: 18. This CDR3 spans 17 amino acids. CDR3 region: CASLGGPDRVGKNIQYF. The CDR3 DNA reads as TGTGCCTCCCTTGGGGGCCCTGACAGGGTGGGCAAAAACATTCAGTACTTC.

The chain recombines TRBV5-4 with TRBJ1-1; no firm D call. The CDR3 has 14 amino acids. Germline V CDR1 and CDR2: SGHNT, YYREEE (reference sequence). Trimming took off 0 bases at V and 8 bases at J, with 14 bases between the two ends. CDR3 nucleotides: TGTGCCAGCAGCTTGGGCAGGTCCGATGGGGAAGCTTTCTTT. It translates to CASSLGRSDGEAFF.

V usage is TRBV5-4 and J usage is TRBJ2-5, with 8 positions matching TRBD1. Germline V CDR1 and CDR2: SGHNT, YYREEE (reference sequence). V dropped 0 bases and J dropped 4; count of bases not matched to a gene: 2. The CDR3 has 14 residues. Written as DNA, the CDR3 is TGTGCCAGCAGCTTGGGACAGGGGAGAGAGACCCAGTACTTC. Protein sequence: CASSLGQGRETQYF.